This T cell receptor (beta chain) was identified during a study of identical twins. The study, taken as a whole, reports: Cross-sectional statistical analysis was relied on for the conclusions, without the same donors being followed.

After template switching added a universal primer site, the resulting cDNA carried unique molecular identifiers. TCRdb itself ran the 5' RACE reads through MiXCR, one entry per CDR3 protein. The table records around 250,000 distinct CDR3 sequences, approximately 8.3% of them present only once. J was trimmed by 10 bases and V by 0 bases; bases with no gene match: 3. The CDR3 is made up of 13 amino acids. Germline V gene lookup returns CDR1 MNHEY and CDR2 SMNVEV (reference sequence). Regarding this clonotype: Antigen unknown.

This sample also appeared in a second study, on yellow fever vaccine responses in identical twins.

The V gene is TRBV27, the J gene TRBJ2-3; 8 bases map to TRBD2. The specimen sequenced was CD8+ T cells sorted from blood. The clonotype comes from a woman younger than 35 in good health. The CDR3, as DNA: TGTGCCAGCAGTTTATCGTCCGGGAGGGCGCAGTATTTT. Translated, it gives CASSLSSGRAQYF.